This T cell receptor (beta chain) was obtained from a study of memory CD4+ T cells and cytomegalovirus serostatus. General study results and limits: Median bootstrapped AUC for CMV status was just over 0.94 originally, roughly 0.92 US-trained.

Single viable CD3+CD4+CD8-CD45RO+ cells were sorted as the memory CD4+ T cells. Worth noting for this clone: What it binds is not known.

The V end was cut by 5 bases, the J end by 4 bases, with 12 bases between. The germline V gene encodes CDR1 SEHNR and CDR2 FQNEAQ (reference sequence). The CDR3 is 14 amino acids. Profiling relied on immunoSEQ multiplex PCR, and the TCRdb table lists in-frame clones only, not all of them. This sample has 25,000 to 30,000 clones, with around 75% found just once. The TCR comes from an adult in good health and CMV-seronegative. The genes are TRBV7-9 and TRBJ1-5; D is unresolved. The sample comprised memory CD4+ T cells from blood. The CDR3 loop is CASSLDGPNQPQHF. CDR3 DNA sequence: TGTGCCAGCAGCCTGGACGGCCCTAATCAGCCCCAGCATTTT.